This T cell receptor beta chain was recovered during a study of cytomegalovirus exposure and HLA in healthy donors. Study-level points and caveats: Sequencing artifact likely explains a cluster of highly shared sequence variants. Accurate prediction of most subjects' HLA-A and HLA-B alleles from TCR beta sequences was reported.

CDR1 is SQVTM, CDR2 ANQGSEA, per germline. There are 15 residues in the CDR3. V lost 2 bases and J lost 8; bases outside the gene matches: 9. The PCR employed 60 Vbeta primers together with 13 Jbeta primers. Data came from immunoSEQ multiplex PCR; TCRdb stores just in-frame clones and leaves some out. This sample yields approximately 89,000 clones, of which less than 70% are seen a single time; 1.2% belongs to the top ten. This clone was seen a handful of times. Its target is unknown. This TCR came from a female donor in good health and CMV-seronegative. Sequenced: PBMCs. The chain carries TRBV29-1 and TRBJ1-2; 12 bases align to TRBD1. The CDR3 nucleotides are TGCAGCGTTGAACTAAGGGACAGGGGGCTCGGCGGCTACACCTTC. Protein sequence: CSVELRDRGLGGYTF.